A single sample gave rise to the 12 T cell receptor beta chains below, sequenced in a study of glioma-infiltrating T cells after dendritic cell vaccination. As to time point: after dendritic cell vaccination, including at tumor progression/relapse. This table comes from immunoSEQ multiplex PCR, and its TCRdb copy is limited to in-frame clones, with some not included. The table shows just under 100,000 clones, with 80% occurring only once. The source material was blood, sampled after dendritic cell vaccination. Receptors originate from a human donor with glioblastoma.

This chain links TRBV6-4 with TRBJ1-2, with D perhaps TRBD1 (5 bases). The CDR3 is made up of 14 amino acids. The germline V and J ends were trimmed by 0 bases and 8 bases, with 13 bases remaining between them. CDR1 is MRHNA, CDR2 SNTAGT, per germline. The CDR3 DNA is TGTGCCAGCAGTGACTCCCAGGGTCGGCGAGGCTACACCTTC. Protein sequence: CASSDSQGRRGYTF.

The chain uses TRBV4-1 and TRBJ2-7; weak D call: TRBD1 (6 bases). Germline CDR1 reads MGHRA; CDR2 reads YSYEKL. Trimming stripped 4 bases from V and 3 bases from J, with 22 bases between. This CDR3 comprises 17 residues. In DNA, the CDR3 is TGCGCCAGCAGCCGTCGTGCGAACAGGGTTGGATTCTACGAGCAGTACTTC. Protein product: CASSRRANRVGFYEQYF.

The J gene is TRBJ1-2, the V gene TRBV7-2; 7 bases map to TRBD1. The germline gives CDR1 SGHTA, CDR2 FQGNSA. Trimming removed 5 bases from V and 4 bases from J; junction bases left unmatched: 4. CDR3 length equals 13 residues. The CDR3 here is CASSPQGFYGYTF. The CDR3 DNA is TGTGCCAGCAGCCCACAGGGGTTCTATGGCTACACCTTC.

The chain has TRBV4-2 and TRBJ2-7; the match to TRBD2 covers 9 bases. The CDR3 sequence is 17 residues long. After removal of 0 bases from V and 6 bases from J, the junction contained 12 bases not matched to a gene. Per germline, CDR1 LGHNA and CDR2 YNFKEQ. The CDR3 sequence: CASSQDEGGRARGEQYF. Here the CDR3 DNA reads TGTGCCAGCAGCCAAGATGAGGGCGGGAGGGCCCGGGGCGAGCAGTACTTC.

The CDR3 coding sequence is TGCAGCGTGCGGACAGGGAATGGGGATACGCAGTATTTT. Translating it yields CSVRTGNGDTQYF. The chain employs TRBV29-1 and TRBJ2-3, with 8 bases fitting TRBD1. J lost 6 bases, V lost 6 bases, and 8 bases had no gene match. Germline V gene data show CDR1 as SQVTM and CDR2 as ANQGSEA. This CDR3 comprises 13 residues.

The rearrangement links TRBV6-5 to TRBJ1-2, with 10 nucleotides matching TRBD1. The CDR3 totals 14 residues. Germline V gene lookup returns CDR1 MNHEY and CDR2 SVGAGI. J lost 8 bases, V lost 6 bases, and 9 bases had no gene match. The CDR3 loop reads CASRRQGARGGYTF. CDR3 in DNA: TGTGCCAGCAGACGACAGGGGGCGCGAGGCGGCTACACCTTC.

This chain connects TRBV6-5 to TRBJ1-2, with D perhaps TRBD1 (5 bases). Between the trimmed V and J ends, which lost 2 bases and 4 bases, there was a span of 14 bases. The length of the CDR3 is 15 residues. CDR1 is MNHEY and CDR2 is SVGAGI in the germline V gene. The CDR3 nucleotides read TGTGCCAGCAGTTACCTTGGCGGGGGTGGCTATGGCTACACCTTC. It specifies CASSYLGGGGYGYTF.

V usage is TRBV19 and J usage is TRBJ2-3, with 8 bases fitting TRBD1. J lost 2 bases, V lost 6 bases, and 7 bases had no gene match. This CDR3 has 15 residues. CDR1 and CDR2 (germline): LNHDA, SQIVND (reference sequence). The CDR3 DNA is TGTGCCAGTAGAATACAGGGGGTGGACACAGATACGCAGTATTTT. It yields the protein CASRIQGVDTDTQYF.

This clone was recorded a few times. V is TRBV27 and J is TRBJ2-2; D possibly corresponds to TRBD1 (6 bases). Germline V gives CDR1 MNHEY, CDR2 SMNVEV (reference sequence). Trimming pared 3 bases from V and 2 bases from J, leaving 13 bases between. The CDR3 totals 16 residues. The CDR3 reads CASSFIAQGNTGELFF. DNA for the CDR3: TGTGCCAGCAGTTTTATCGCACAGGGTAACACCGGGGAGCTGTTTTTT.

The rearrangement links TRBV5-4 to TRBJ1-2; D perhaps matches TRBD1 (6 bases). Germline assignment: CDR1 SGHNT and CDR2 YYREEE (reference sequence). The CDR3 is 17 amino acids. Deletions cut 1 base from V and 4 bases from J, with 20 bases between. DNA of the CDR3: TGTGCCAGCAGCTTGCCCGATTACAGGGATTGGGGCTATGGCTACACCTTC. Protein product: CASSLPDYRDWGYGYTF.

The chain is built from TRBV5-6 and TRBJ2-1; TRBD1 agrees at 10 bases. Per germline, CDR1 SGHDT and CDR2 YYEEEE. The CDR3 loop spans 16 amino acids. The V and J ends lost 4 bases and 4 bases, in that order; junction bases with no gene match: 8. The CDR3 loop is CASSIPGQGWYNEQFF. DNA for the CDR3: TGTGCCAGCAGCATTCCGGGACAGGGGTGGTACAATGAGCAGTTCTTC.

This rearrangement joins TRBV4-1 to TRBJ2-1, with 9 bases fitting TRBD1. Germline loops: CDR1 MGHRA, CDR2 YSYEKL. Trimming at V came to 0 bases and at J to 6 bases, leaving 12 bases not matched to a gene. This CDR3 has 18 amino acids. Here the CDR3 reads CASSQDLERTGVFNEQFF. CDR3 nucleotides: TGCGCCAGCAGCCAAGATCTTGAAAGGACAGGGGTGTTCAATGAGCAGTTCTTC.